Here is one T cell receptor beta chain with its context. This entry is derived from a study of blood T cell repertoires in COVID-19. Study at large: Specimens from acute and convalescent COVID-19 originated in the United States, Italy and Spain. Sample material is recorded as cDNA or gDNA derived from T cells, B-cell-depleted T cells, or PBMCs.

In the source study's methods: Amplifying reference gene primers gave estimates of nucleated cell counts. Some clones are missing from TCRdb's copy, which holds only in-frame ones; the method was immunoSEQ multiplex PCR. That table supplies the V and J calls and clone size; D and trimming were determined from the DNA. The sample lists about 240,000 clones, roughly nine tenths occurring once. Trimming took 0 bases from V and 2 from J, leaving 11 bases between them. Germline V gene lookup returns CDR1 SGHVS and CDR2 FNYEAQ. This CDR3 has 16 amino acids. Sequencing was performed on peripheral blood. This chain joins TRBV7-6 and TRBJ1-3; no reliable D call. The clonotype was recovered from a man aged 55-75 years who had recovered from COVID-19. CDR3 DNA sequence: TGTGCCAGCAGCTTAGCGGTCCGGGGTCCTGGAAACACCATATATTTT. Amino acid sequence: CASSLAVRGPGNTIYF.